This T cell receptor (beta chain) appears in the sequencing data of a study of blood T cell repertoires in COVID-19. About the research overall: Samples of COVID-19 (acute and convalescent) were obtained from the United States, Italy and Spain. Sources were T cells, B-cell-depleted T cells, or PBMCs; the material itself was cDNA or gDNA.

In the authors' methods: Amplification from reference gene primers served as the basis for estimated nucleated cell counts. Measured with immunoSEQ multiplex PCR; TCRdb has only the in-frame clones, and not every one. Clone size and V and J calls were adopted from that table, with D and trimming inferred from the DNA. The table records approximately 170,000 clones, 80% to 85% of them present only once. The material sequenced was peripheral blood. The source is an older woman with COVID-19, enrolled during active disease.

For the CDR3, the DNA is TGTGCCAGCAGCGCCCGGTTACAGGGGGCTCGGAACACCATATATTTT. Residues: CASSARLQGARNTIYF. The chain is built from TRBV9 and TRBJ1-3; 9 bases are a match to TRBD1. This CDR3 spans 16 amino acids. Germline V gene sequence: CDR1 SGDLS, CDR2 YYNGEE. After removal of 3 bases from V and 7 bases from J, the junction contained 11 bases not matched to a gene.